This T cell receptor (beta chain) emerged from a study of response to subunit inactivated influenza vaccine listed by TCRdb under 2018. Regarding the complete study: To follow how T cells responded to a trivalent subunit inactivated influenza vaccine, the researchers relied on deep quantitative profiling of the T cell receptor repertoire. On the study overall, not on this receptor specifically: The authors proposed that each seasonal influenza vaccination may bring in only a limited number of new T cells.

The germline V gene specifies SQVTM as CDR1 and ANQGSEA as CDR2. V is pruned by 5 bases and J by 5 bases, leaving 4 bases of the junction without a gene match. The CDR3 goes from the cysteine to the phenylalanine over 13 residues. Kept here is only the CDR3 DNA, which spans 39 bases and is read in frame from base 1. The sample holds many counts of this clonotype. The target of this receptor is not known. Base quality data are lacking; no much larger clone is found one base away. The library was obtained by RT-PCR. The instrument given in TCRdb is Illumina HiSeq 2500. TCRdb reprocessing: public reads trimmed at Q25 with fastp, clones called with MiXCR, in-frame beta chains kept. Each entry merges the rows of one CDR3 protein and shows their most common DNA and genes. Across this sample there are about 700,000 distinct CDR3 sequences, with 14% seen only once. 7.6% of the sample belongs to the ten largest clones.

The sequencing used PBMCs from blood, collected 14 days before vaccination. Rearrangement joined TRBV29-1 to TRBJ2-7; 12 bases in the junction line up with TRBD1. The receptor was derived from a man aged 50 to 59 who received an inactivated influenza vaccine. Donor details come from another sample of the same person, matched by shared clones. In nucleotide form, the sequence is TGCAGCGTTCGGGACAGGGGGCAGAACGAGCAGTACTTC. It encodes CSVRDRGQNEQYF.